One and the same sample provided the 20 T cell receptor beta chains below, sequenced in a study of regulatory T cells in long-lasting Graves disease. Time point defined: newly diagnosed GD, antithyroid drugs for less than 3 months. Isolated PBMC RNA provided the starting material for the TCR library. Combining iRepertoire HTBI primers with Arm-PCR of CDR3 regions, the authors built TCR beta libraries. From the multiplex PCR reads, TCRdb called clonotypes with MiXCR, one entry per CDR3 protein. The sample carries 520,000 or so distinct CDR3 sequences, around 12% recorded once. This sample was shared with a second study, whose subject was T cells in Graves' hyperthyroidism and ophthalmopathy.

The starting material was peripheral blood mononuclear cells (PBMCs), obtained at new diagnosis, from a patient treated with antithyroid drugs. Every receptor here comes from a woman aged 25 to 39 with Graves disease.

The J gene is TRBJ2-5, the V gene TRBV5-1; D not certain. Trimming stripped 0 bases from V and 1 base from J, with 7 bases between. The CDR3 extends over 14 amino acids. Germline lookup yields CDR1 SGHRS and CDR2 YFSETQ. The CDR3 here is CASSLAQPQETQYF. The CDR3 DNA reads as TGCGCCAGCAGCTTGGCGCAGCCCCAAGAGACCCAGTACTTC.

In DNA form, the CDR3 reads TGTGCCAGCAGCTTGAGGAGGGCCAGCGACCCTGGAAACACCATATATTTT. It encodes CASSLRRASDPGNTIYF. V is TRBV5-4 and J is TRBJ1-3; D is unclear. The V gene's germline CDR1 is SGHNT and CDR2 YYREEE (reference sequence). The length of the CDR3 is 17 residues. The V and J ends lost 1 base and 2 bases respectively, with 16 bases between them.

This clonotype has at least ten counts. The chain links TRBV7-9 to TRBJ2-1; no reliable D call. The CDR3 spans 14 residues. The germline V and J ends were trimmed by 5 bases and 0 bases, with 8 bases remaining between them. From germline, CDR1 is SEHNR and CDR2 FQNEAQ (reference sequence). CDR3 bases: TGTGCCAGCAGCGGGCACGGCTCCTACAATGAGCAGTTCTTC. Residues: CASSGHGSYNEQFF.

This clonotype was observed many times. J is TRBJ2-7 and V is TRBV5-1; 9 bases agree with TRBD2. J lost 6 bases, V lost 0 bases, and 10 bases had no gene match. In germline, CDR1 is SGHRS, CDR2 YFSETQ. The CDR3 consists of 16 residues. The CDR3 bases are TGCGCCAGCAGCTTGGTTGTGGGACTAGCCGTTCGCGAGCAGTACTTC. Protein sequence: CASSLVVGLAVREQYF. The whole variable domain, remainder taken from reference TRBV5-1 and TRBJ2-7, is KAGVTQTPRYLIKTRGQQVTLSCSPISGHRSVSWYQQTPGQGLQFLFEYFSETQRNKGNFPGRFSGRQFSNSRSEMNVSTLELGDSALYLCASSLVVGLAVREQYFGPGTRLTVT.

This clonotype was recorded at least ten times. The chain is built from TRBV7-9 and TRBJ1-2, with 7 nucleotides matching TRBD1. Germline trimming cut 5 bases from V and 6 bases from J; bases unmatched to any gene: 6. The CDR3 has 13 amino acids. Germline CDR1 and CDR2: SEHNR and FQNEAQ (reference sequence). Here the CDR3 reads CASSPQGMHGYTF. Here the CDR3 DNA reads TGTGCCAGCAGCCCACAGGGGATGCATGGCTACACCTTC.

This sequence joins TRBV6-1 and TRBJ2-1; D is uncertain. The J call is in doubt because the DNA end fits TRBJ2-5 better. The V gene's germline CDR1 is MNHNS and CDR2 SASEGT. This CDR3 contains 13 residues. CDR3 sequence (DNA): TGTGCCACCTTTAACACAAACCAAGAGACCCAGTACTTC. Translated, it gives CATFNTNQETQYF.

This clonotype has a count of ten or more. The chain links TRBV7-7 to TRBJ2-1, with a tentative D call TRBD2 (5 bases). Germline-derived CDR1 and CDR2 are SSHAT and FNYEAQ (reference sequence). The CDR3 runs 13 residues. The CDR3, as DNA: TGTGCTAGCGCCCCTGGGCCTTACAATGAGCAGTTCTTC. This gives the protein CASAPGPYNEQFF.

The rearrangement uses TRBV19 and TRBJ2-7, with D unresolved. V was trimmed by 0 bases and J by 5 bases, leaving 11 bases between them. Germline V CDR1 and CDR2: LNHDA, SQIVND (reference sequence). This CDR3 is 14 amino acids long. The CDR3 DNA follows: TGTGCCAGTAGTATAGATGCAGCTGGGGACGAGCAGTACTTC. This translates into CASSIDAAGDEQYF.

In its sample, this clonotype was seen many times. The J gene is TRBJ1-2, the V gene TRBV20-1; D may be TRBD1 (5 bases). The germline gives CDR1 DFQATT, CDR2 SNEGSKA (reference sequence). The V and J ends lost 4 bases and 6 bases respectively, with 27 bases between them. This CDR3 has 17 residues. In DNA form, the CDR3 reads TGCAGTGCTAAGGTCAGGGCCTACCTTGGGTCTGACGATGGCTACACCTTC. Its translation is CSAKVRAYLGSDDGYTF.

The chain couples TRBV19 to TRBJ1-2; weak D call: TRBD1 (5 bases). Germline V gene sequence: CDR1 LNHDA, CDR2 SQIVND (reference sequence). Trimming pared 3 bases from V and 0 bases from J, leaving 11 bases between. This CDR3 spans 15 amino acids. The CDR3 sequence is CASSISGATNYGYTF. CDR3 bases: TGTGCCAGTAGTATTTCCGGGGCCACTAACTATGGCTACACCTTC.

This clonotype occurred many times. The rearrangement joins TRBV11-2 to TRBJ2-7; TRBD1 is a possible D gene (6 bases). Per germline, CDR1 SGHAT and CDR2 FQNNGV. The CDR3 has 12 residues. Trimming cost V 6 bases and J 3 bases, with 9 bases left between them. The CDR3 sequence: CASRLDSYEQYF. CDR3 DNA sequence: TGTGCCAGCAGACTGGACAGCTACGAGCAGTACTTC.

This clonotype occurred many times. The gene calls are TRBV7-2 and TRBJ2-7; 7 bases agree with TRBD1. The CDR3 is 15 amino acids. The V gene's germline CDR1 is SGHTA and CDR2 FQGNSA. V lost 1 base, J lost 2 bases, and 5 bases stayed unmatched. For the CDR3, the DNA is TGTGCCAGCAGCTTAGGGAGACAGGGCCCCTACGAGCAGTACTTC. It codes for CASSLGRQGPYEQYF.

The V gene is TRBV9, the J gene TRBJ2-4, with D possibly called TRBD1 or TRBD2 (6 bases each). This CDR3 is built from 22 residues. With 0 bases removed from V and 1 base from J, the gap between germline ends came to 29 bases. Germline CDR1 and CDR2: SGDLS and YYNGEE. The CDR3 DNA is TGTGCCAGCAGCGTAGGCTACATCGCGGGACATCCGACCGAGGTCGCCAAAAACATTCAGTACTTC. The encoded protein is CASSVGYIAGHPTEVAKNIQYF.

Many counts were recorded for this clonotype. In DNA, the CDR3 is TGTGCCAGCAGCTTTGAGGGGTCTGGCTACACCTTC. This sequence encodes CASSFEGSGYTF. The gene calls are TRBV7-2 and TRBJ1-2; tentatively, D is TRBD1 (5 bases). The germline V gene encodes CDR1 SGHTA and CDR2 FQGNSA. The CDR3 runs 12 residues. V dropped 3 bases and J dropped 7 bases, with 9 bases sitting between them.

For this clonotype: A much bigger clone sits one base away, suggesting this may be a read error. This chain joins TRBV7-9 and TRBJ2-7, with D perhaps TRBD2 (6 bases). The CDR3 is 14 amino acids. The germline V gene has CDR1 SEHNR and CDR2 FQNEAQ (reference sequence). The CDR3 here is CASSLDGGTYERYF. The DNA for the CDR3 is TGTGCCAGCAGCTTAGACGGCGGGACCTACGAGCGGTACTTC.

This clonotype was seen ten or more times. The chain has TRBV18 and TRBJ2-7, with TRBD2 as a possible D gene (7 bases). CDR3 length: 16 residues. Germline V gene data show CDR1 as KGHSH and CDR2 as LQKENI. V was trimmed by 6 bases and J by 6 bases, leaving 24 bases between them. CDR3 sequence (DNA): TGTGCCAGCTCTCCTTTCACGGGGGGCGCTTATTCCGAGCAGTACTTC. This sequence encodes CASSPFTGGAYSEQYF.

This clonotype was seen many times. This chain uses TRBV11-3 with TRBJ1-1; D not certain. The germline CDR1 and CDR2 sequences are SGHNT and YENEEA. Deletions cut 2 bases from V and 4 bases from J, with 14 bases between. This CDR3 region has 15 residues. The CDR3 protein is CASSLFEGRTTEAFF. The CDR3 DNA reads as TGTGCCAGCAGCTTATTCGAGGGTAGGACCACTGAAGCTTTCTTT.

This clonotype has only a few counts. CDR3 nucleotides: TGCAGCGCTGGAGAAGCGAGGGACACTGAAGCTTTCTTT. Translation: CSAGEARDTEAFF. V and J are TRBV29-1 and TRBJ1-1; D remains ambiguous. This CDR3 is built from 13 residues. Per germline, CDR1 SQVTM and CDR2 ANQGSEA. The germline V and J ends were trimmed by 7 bases and 3 bases, with 15 bases remaining between them.

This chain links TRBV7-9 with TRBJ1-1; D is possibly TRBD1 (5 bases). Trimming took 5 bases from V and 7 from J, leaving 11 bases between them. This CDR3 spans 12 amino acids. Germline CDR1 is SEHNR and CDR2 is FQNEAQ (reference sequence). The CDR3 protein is CASSLGTDEAFF. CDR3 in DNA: TGTGCCAGCAGCCTCGGGACCGATGAAGCTTTCTTT.

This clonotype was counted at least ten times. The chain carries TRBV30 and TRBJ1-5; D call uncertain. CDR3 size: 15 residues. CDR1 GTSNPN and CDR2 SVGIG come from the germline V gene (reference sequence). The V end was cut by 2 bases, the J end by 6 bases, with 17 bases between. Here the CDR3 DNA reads TGTGCCTGGAGTTTAAGTGGTCAAGGCGGTCAGCCCCAGCATTTT. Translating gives CAWSLSGQGGQPQHF.